This TCR beta chain was observed in a study of cytomegalovirus exposure and HLA in healthy donors. Study-wide background: The 90 to 150 validation repertoires, a later analysis reported, used the same platform as the approximately 700 first-cohort repertoires.

TCRdb's copy holds only in-frame clones and misses some; the assay was immunoSEQ multiplex PCR. The sample lists roughly 110,000 clones; about 87% were seen once. Trimming stripped 3 bases from V and 10 bases from J, with 16 bases between. This CDR3 contains 14 residues. Germline-derived CDR1 and CDR2 are KGHSH and LQKENI. The receptor's source is a woman aged 18-35 years in good health and CMV-seropositive. Material for sequencing was PBMCs. The J gene is TRBJ1-5, the V gene TRBV18, with D possibly being TRBD1 (5 bases). The CDR3 sequence is CASSPGGLSLPQHF. The CDR3 bases are TGTGCCAGCTCACCCGGGGGTCTCAGTTTACCCCAGCATTTT.